The clone carrying this T cell receptor (beta chain) was observed a handful of times. Its antigen is unknown. V was pared by 1 base and J by 9 bases, with 7 bases between. CDR3 size: 13 residues. Germline V gene lookup returns CDR1 SGHAT and CDR2 FQNNGV. The sample is drawn from a study of T cells after yellow fever vaccination. At the level of the study: The fractions with low cell numbers were processed using SMART-Seq v4 Ultra Low Input. Points from the study as a whole: Some clonotypes were seen in both the CD4 and the CD8 compartments. These made up a small share and likely arose from convergent recombination. After the booster, over 95% of CD4 and about nine tenths of CD8 primary-response clones were re-detected.

Template switching with 5'RACE generated the TCR cDNA and added a universal primer site and UMIs. TCRdb redid the calling of the 5' RACE reads with MiXCR, one entry per CDR3 protein. The data hold around 300,000 distinct CDR3 sequences, with roughly 4.3% observed a single time. The input for sequencing was PBMCs, taken 5 days after the yellow fever booster vaccination. This sequence was found in a man aged 18 to 30 who received the YFV17D yellow fever vaccine. The chain is built from TRBV11-2 and TRBJ1-6; the D is unclear. This CDR3 reads CASSLAQLSPLHF. For the CDR3, the DNA is TGTGCCAGCAGCTTAGCCCAACTTTCACCCCTCCACTTT.